A selection of T cell receptor beta chains follows, all from one sample in a study of somatic mutations in cytotoxic T cells in rheumatoid arthritis. Measured with immunoSEQ multiplex PCR; TCRdb has only the in-frame clones, and not every one. Here the sample spans tens of thousands of clones, about four fifths being singletons. The sequenced sample consisted of CD8+ T cells sorted from blood. The receptors were gathered from a man aged 35 to 55 in good health. Each CDR3 is given with its conserved first and last residue. D genes are given only for firm matches. Size is stated for part of the rows, as once, few or many counts, or as a class when the clone is expanded.

cdr3_length | j_call | clone_size | v_call | d_call | cdr3_aa | cdr3_nt
15 | TRBJ2-2 | - | TRBV6-5 | TRBD1 | CATNFDRGGTGELFF | TGTGCCACCAACTTCGACAGGGGCGGGACCGGGGAGCTGTTTTTT
16 | TRBJ2-3 | - | TRBV27 | - | CASSLKQALGTDTQYF | TGTGCCAGCAGTTTAAAACAGGCCCTAGGCACAGATACGCAGTATTTT
16 | TRBJ2-7 | - | TRBV4-3 | TRBD2 | CASSQDSASGAYEQYF | TGCGCCAGCAGCCAAGATTCGGCTAGCGGGGCCTACGAGCAGTACTTC
15 | TRBJ2-7 | few | TRBV19 | - | CARLLPGRGPYEQYF | TGTGCCCGCCTCCTTCCGGGACGGGGCCCCTACGAGCAGTACTTC
14 | TRBJ1-5 | - | TRBV6-1 | - | CASSDTFSNQPQHF | TGTGCCAGCAGTGATACCTTCAGCAATCAGCCCCAGCATTTT
16 | TRBJ2-6 | - | TRBV27 | - | CASSTETGRRANVLTF | TGTGCCAGCAGTACAGAGACGGGACGTAGGGCCAACGTCCTGACTTTC
16 | TRBJ2-7 | - | TRBV4-3 | - | CASSQDLEAVHSGQYF | TGCGCCAGCAGCCAAGATTTGGAGGCCGTCCATTCTGGGCAGTACTTC
15 | TRBJ1-5 | - | TRBV28 | - | CASSSGTSGNQPQHF | TGTGCCAGCAGTTCAGGGACATCGGGCAATCAGCCCCAGCATTTT
12 | TRBJ2-7 | - | TRBV27 | - | CASSTGPYEQYF | TGTGCCAGCAGTACGGGGCCGTACGAGCAGTACTTC
15 | TRBJ2-1 | medium-sized | TRBV14 | - | CASNQMSGSGSEQFF | TGTGCCAGCAACCAGATGTCTGGATCGGGGAGTGAGCAGTTCTTC
13 | TRBJ2-7 | - | TRBV4-3 | - | CASSPQSGYEQYF | TGCGCCAGCAGCCCCCAGAGCGGCTACGAGCAGTACTTC
15 | TRBJ2-1 | - | TRBV2 | TRBD1 | CASSVRDSSYNEQFF | TGTGCCAGCAGTGTCAGGGACAGCTCCTACAATGAGCAGTTCTTC
13 | TRBJ2-7 | few | TRBV9 | TRBD2 | CASSAGGLGEQYF | TGTGCCAGCAGCGCGGGGGGGCTTGGCGAGCAGTACTTC
18 | TRBJ2-6 | - | TRBV7-9 | - | CASSYSVFGYSGANVLTF | TGTGCCAGCAGCTATAGCGTGTTTGGGTACTCTGGGGCCAACGTCCTGACTTTC
15 | TRBJ2-1 | once | TRBV2 | - | CASSEGGSSYNEQFF | TGTGCCAGCAGTGAGGGGGGTTCCTCCTACAATGAGCAGTTCTTC
12 | TRBJ2-2 | - | TRBV7-6 | - | CASSPLRRELFF | TGTGCCAGCAGCCCCCTGAGGAGGGAGCTGTTTTTT
16 | TRBJ1-3 | - | TRBV4-1 | - | CASSQEPGDPGNTIYF | TGCGCCAGCAGCCAAGAGCCCGGGGACCCTGGAAACACCATATATTTT
17 | TRBJ2-1 | - | TRBV9 | TRBD2 | CASSASLAGATYNEQFF | TGTGCCAGCAGCGCCTCACTAGCGGGAGCTACTTACAATGAGCAGTTCTTC
15 | TRBJ2-2 | - | TRBV15 | - | CATSSGDENTGELFF | TGTGCCACCAGCAGTGGCGACGAGAACACCGGGGAGCTGTTTTTT
15 | TRBJ1-2 | - | TRBV19 | TRBD1 | CASSSRDREEDGYTF | TGTGCCAGTAGTTCCCGGGACAGGGAGGAAGATGGCTACACCTTC
13 | TRBJ2-1 | - | TRBV10-1 | - | CASIVQWRNEQFF | TGCGCCAGCATCGTTCAGTGGCGCAATGAGCAGTTCTTC
13 | TRBJ2-7 | - | TRBV11-2 | - | CASSLGGDYEQYF | TGTGCCAGCAGCTTGGGGGGAGACTACGAGCAGTACTTC
15 | TRBJ2-1 | - | TRBV6-1 | TRBD2 | CASSERTSSYNEQFF | TGTGCCAGCAGTGAACGGACTAGCTCCTACAATGAGCAGTTCTTC
10 | TRBJ1-1 | few | TRBV13 | - | CASSLDQAFF | TGTGCCAGCAGCTTAGACCAAGCTTTCTTT
19 | TRBJ2-1 | - | TRBV7-9 | - | CASSHPPYSIAAQDNEQFF | TGTGCCAGCAGCCACCCCCCTTATTCAATAGCGGCCCAGGACAATGAGCAGTTCTTC
12 | TRBJ1-1 | - | TRBV6-5 | - | CASSYRGAEAFF | TGTGCCAGCAGTTACCGGGGGGCTGAAGCTTTCTTT
15 | TRBJ1-2 | once | TRBV28 | TRBD1 | CASSFQQQGHYGYTF | TGTGCCAGCAGTTTCCAACAACAGGGGCACTATGGCTACACCTTC
12 | TRBJ2-7 | few | TRBV7-9 | TRBD1 | CASTDRGREQYF | TGTGCCAGCACGGACAGGGGGCGCGAGCAGTACTTC
14 | TRBJ2-2 | - | TRBV11-3 | - | CASSFGHQSGELFF | TGTGCCAGCAGCTTTGGACACCAATCCGGGGAGCTGTTTTTT
14 | TRBJ2-2 | - | TRBV6-5 | - | CASSYSLGPGELFF | TGTGCCAGCAGTTACTCCCTGGGGCCCGGGGAGCTGTTTTTT
16 | TRBJ2-7 | - | TRBV9 | - | CASSVEELSLSYEQYF | TGTGCCAGCAGCGTAGAAGAATTGAGTCTAAGCTACGAGCAGTACTTC
15 | TRBJ1-1 | - | TRBV28 | - | CASILPRLSNTEAFF | TGTGCCAGCATCCTACCAAGATTGTCGAACACTGAAGCTTTCTTT
15 | TRBJ2-7 | once | TRBV6-1 | - | CASSDRLHVSYEQYF | TGTGCCAGCAGTGATCGACTCCACGTCTCCTACGAGCAGTACTTC
14 | TRBJ2-7 | - | TRBV27 | TRBD2 | CASSFGLAGGEQYF | TGTGCCAGCAGTTTCGGGCTAGCGGGAGGTGAGCAGTACTTC
16 | TRBJ1-2 | - | TRBV6-4 | TRBD1 | CASSDSIGQAPYGYTF | TGTGCCAGCAGTGACTCGATCGGACAGGCGCCCTATGGCTACACCTTC
15 | TRBJ2-1 | - | TRBV27 | TRBD2 | CASSYGLAGLNEQFF | TGTGCCAGCAGTTATGGACTAGCGGGACTCAATGAGCAGTTCTTC
12 | TRBJ2-2 | - | TRBV27 | - | CASSFGPGELFF | TGTGCCAGCAGTTTTGGTCCCGGGGAGCTGTTTTTT
11 | TRBJ1-1 | once | TRBV14 | - | CASSNRGEAFF | TGTGCCAGCAGCAATAGGGGTGAAGCTTTCTTT
16 | TRBJ2-1 | - | TRBV28 | TRBD1 | CASSYAGTGRNNEQFF | TGTGCCAGCAGTTACGCCGGGACAGGGAGGAACAATGAGCAGTTCTTC
15 | TRBJ2-2 | - | TRBV6-5 | TRBD1 | CASSRTGLDAGELFF | TGTGCCAGCAGTCGGACAGGGTTGGATGCCGGGGAGCTGTTTTTT
15 | TRBJ2-7 | few | TRBV7-8 | - | CASSTPGAGFYEQYF | TGTGCCAGCAGCACCCCGGGAGCCGGCTTTTACGAGCAGTACTTC
14 | TRBJ2-7 | - | TRBV5-5 | - | CASSLEGERSEQYF | TGTGCCAGCAGCTTGGAAGGGGAAAGAAGCGAGCAGTACTTC
14 | TRBJ1-2 | - | TRBV2 | - | CASSEALLIRGYTF | TGTGCCAGCAGTGAAGCGCTTCTAATCCGGGGCTACACCTTC
16 | TRBJ2-5 | - | TRBV4-1 | - | CASSQIGGWNQETQYF | TGCGCCAGCAGCCAAATAGGGGGGTGGAACCAAGAGACCCAGTACTTC
14 | TRBJ2-7 | - | TRBV27 | TRBD1 | CASMIYRGPYEQYF | TGTGCCAGCATGATCTACAGGGGGCCCTACGAGCAGTACTTC
14 | TRBJ2-5 | - | TRBV6-6 | TRBD2 | CASSIPLADGTQYF | TGTGCCAGCAGTATCCCCCTAGCGGACGGGACCCAGTACTTC
14 | TRBJ2-7 | - | TRBV5-5 | TRBD1 | CASSFGTGTYEQYF | TGTGCCAGCAGCTTCGGGACAGGGACCTACGAGCAGTACTTC
16 | TRBJ2-1 | - | TRBV15 | - | CATSREGLDRSHEQFF | TGTGCCACCAGCAGAGAAGGCCTAGACAGGAGCCATGAGCAGTTCTTC
12 | TRBJ2-7 | - | TRBV4-1 | - | CASSQTYYEQYF | TGCGCCAGCAGCCAAACCTACTACGAGCAGTACTTC
14 | TRBJ2-7 | - | TRBV6-1 | TRBD2 | CASSGRLASYEQYF | TGTGCCAGCAGTGGAAGACTAGCTTCCTACGAGCAGTACTTC
15 | TRBJ2-1 | - | TRBV11-3 | TRBD1 | CASSYGQGAIHEQFF | TGTGCCAGCAGCTACGGACAGGGGGCTATACATGAGCAGTTCTTC